These 24 T cell receptor beta chains were sequenced from one sample in a study of T-cell reconstitution after alpha-beta-depleted transplantation in children. Unique molecular identifiers were built into the TCRbeta library. TCRdb re-analysed the PCR reads in MiXCR, keeping a single row per CDR3 protein. The table shows fewer than 550,000 distinct CDR3 sequences, with about a tenth occurring only once. Sequences were derived from PBMCs from the stem cell graft donor, sampled from the stem cell graft. The receptors here all came from a human donor who donated a stem cell graft to a child with acute myeloid leukemia.

This clonotype was counted a few times. The chain joins TRBV5-1 to TRBJ2-7, with a tentative D call TRBD2 (6 bases). The CDR3 is 14 residues long. Germline V gives CDR1 SGHRS, CDR2 YFSETQ. The V end lost 5 bases, the J end lost 2 bases, and 14 bases lay between the germline ends. CDR3 bases: TGCGCCAGCAGTTCGGGACTTCCCCCCTACGAGCAGTACTTC. The encoded protein is CASSSGLPPYEQYF.

This clonotype was observed a few times. This sequence joins TRBV6-2 or TRBV6-3 and TRBJ1-2; D is undetermined. The germline CDR1 and CDR2 sequences are MNHEY and SVGEGT. The CDR3 sequence is 12 residues long. Trimming removed 2 bases at V and 8 bases at J, with 9 bases between. CDR3 sequence (DNA): TGTGCCAGCAGTTACCAGTTGGAGGGCTACACCTTC. It yields the protein CASSYQLEGYTF.

This clonotype was counted between two and nine times. One end of the junction does not line up with germline, which may come from a read error. The rearrangement joins TRBV7-7 to TRBJ2-5; D gene unclear. CDR3 length: 14 residues. Germline values: CDR1 SSHAT, CDR2 FNYEAQ (reference sequence). CDR3 amino acids: CASSPVVKGETQYF. CDR3 DNA: TGTGCTAGCAGCCCCGTGGTTAAAGGAGAGACCCAGTACTTC. Variable domain in full (rest from reference TRBV7-7 and TRBJ2-5): GAGVSQSPRYKVTKRGQDVTLRCDPISSHATLYWYQQALGQGPEFLTYFNYEAQPDKSGLPSDRFSAERPEGSISTLTIQRTEQRDSAMYRCASSPVVKGETQYFGPGTRLLVL.

This clonotype showed up many times. The chain is built from TRBV7-2 and TRBJ2-7, with 8 positions matching TRBD1. This CDR3 is built from 14 residues. V was clipped by 4 bases and J by 1 base; unmatched bases: 3. CDR1 is SGHTA, CDR2 FQGNSA, per germline. DNA for the CDR3: TGTGCCAGCAGCTCGGACAGGGCTTCCTACGAGCAGTACTTC. This translates into CASSSDRASYEQYF. Combining the CDR3 with reference TRBV7-2 and TRBJ2-7 gives the whole variable domain GAGVSQSPSNKVTEKGKDVELRCDPISGHTALYWYRQSLGQGLEFLIYFQGNSAPDKSGLPSDRFSAERTGGSVSTLTIQRTQQEDSAVYLCASSSDRASYEQYFGPGTRLTVT.

The chain carries TRBV29-1 and TRBJ2-5; 10 bases line up with TRBD1. The CDR3 covers 15 residues. V lost 6 bases to trimming and J lost 7 bases; unmatched junction nucleotides: 14. CDR1 and CDR2 from the germline V gene are SQVTM and ANQGSEA. The CDR3 DNA follows: TGCAGCGTGGCCCCGGACAGGGGGGGTGGGCTGACCCAGTACTTC. Translated: CSVAPDRGGGLTQYF.

The rearrangement links TRBV12-3 or TRBV12-4 to TRBJ1-4, with 12 positions matching TRBD1. The CDR3 is 17 residues long. Trimming at V came to 5 bases and at J to 7 bases, leaving 11 bases not matched to a gene. As DNA, the CDR3 is TGTGCCAGCAGTGAGGGACAGGGGGCTCGATATGGTGAAAAACTGTTTTTT. Protein product: CASSEGQGARYGEKLFF.

Turning to this clonotype: Given a much more abundant clone one base away, this may be a read error. This chain links TRBV10-2 with TRBJ2-2, with 11 bases lining up with TRBD2. The CDR3 has 16 residues. Germline V gene lookup returns CDR1 WSHSY and CDR2 SAAADI. Here the CDR3 DNA reads TGCGCCAGCAGTGATCGACTAGCGGGATACACCGGGGACCTGTTTTTT. Protein sequence: CASSDRLAGYTGDLFF.

This clonotype was recorded a few times. The chain recombines TRBV6-1 with TRBJ2-1, with D perhaps TRBD1 or TRBD2 (5 bases each). This CDR3 comprises 16 residues. Trimming stripped 7 bases from V and 1 base from J, with 17 bases between. From germline, CDR1 is MNHNS and CDR2 SASEGT. CDR3 in DNA: TGTGCCAGCACCCCGGGGCCGGGCGGGTCCTACAATGAGCAGTTCTTC. It specifies CASTPGPGGSYNEQFF.

The rearrangement joins TRBV6-2 or TRBV6-3 to TRBJ2-5; the D is unclear. Germline V gives CDR1 MNHEY, CDR2 SVGEGT. Trimming pared 3 bases from V and 2 bases from J, leaving 7 bases between. The CDR3 has 13 residues. The CDR3 protein is CASSYTLQETQYF. The CDR3 DNA reads as TGTGCCAGCAGTTATACTCTTCAAGAGACCCAGTACTTC.

This clonotype was observed a handful of times. This chain joins TRBV12-3 or TRBV12-4 and TRBJ2-2, with a weak D call TRBD2 (5 bases). The CDR3 loop spans 17 amino acids. Trimming removed 8 bases at V and 3 bases at J, with 22 bases between. Here the CDR3 reads CASGQRVGLGDTGELFF. As DNA, the CDR3 is TGTGCCAGCGGTCAGAGGGTTGGGTTGGGCGACACCGGGGAGCTGTTTTTT.

This clonotype appeared once. At one end the junction does not follow the germline gene, possibly because of a read error. The rearrangement joins TRBV3-1 to TRBJ2-5, with D hard to call. CDR1 is LGHDT, CDR2 YNNKEL, per germline (reference sequence). The CDR3 sequence is 15 residues long. The chain's CDR3 is CASSQGSTPQEIQYF. In DNA, the CDR3 is TGTGCCAGCAGCCAAGGCTCGACACCACAAGAGATCCAGTACTTC.

The rearrangement uses TRBV20-1 and TRBJ2-3; possibly TRBD2 for D (6 bases). The V and J ends lost 6 bases and 0 bases respectively, with 16 bases between them. The CDR3 sequence is 15 residues long. Germline V lookup: CDR1 DFQATT, CDR2 SNEGSKA (reference sequence). CDR3 coding DNA: TGCAGTGCCCCTCGGGCGGGAACTAGCACAGATACGCAGTATTTT. Its protein product is CSAPRAGTSTDTQYF.

The V and J genes are TRBV5-5 and TRBJ2-7, with TRBD1 identical over 9 bases. V dropped 4 bases and J dropped 1; count of bases not matched to a gene: 6. CDR1 is SGHKS and CDR2 is YYEKEE in the germline V gene (reference sequence). The CDR3 totals 15 residues. CDR3 region: CASSLTDRGSYEQYF. The CDR3 DNA sequence: TGTGCCAGCAGCCTGACGGACAGGGGATCCTACGAGCAGTACTTC.

The chain employs TRBV7-9 and TRBJ1-2; 8 bases line up with TRBD1. Per the germline V gene, CDR1 is SEHNR and CDR2 is FQNEAQ (reference sequence). V was pared by 3 bases and J by 4 bases, with 7 bases of the junction left unmatched. The CDR3 totals 15 residues. The CDR3 DNA is TGTGCCAGCAGCTTTAGCACCGGGACAGGCTATGGCTACACCTTC. Its protein is CASSFSTGTGYGYTF.

This clonotype appeared a few times. The chain combines TRBV7-2 with TRBJ2-1; possible D gene TRBD1, 6 bases. CDR3 length: 14 residues. The V end was cut by 0 bases, the J end by 9 bases, with 12 bases between. Germline CDR1 and CDR2: SGHTA and FQGNSA. The CDR3 DNA follows: TGTGCCAGCAGCTTAGCGAGGGCAGGGGCTGAGCAGTTCTTC. Encoded protein: CASSLARAGAEQFF.

This CDR3 is CSARDREVSYNSPLHF. CDR3 nucleotide sequence: TGCAGTGCTAGAGATCGGGAAGTTTCCTATAATTCACCCCTCCACTTT. The rearrangement uses TRBV20-1 and TRBJ1-6, with D hard to call. The CDR3 contains 16 residues. From germline, CDR1 is DFQATT and CDR2 SNEGSKA (reference sequence). Trimming took 0 bases from V and 1 from J, leaving 10 bases between them.

The V gene is TRBV20-1, the J gene TRBJ1-1; no firm D call. The CDR3 is 13 amino acids. In germline, CDR1 is DFQATT, CDR2 SNEGSKA (reference sequence). V was shortened by 3 bases and J by 0 bases, with 8 bases between the two germline ends. The CDR3 spells CSASGRLNTEAFF. For the CDR3, the DNA is TGCAGTGCTAGCGGGAGGCTGAACACTGAAGCTTTCTTT.

V gene TRBV20-1 combines with J gene TRBJ2-5; 10 nucleotides line up with TRBD2. The CDR3 is made up of 16 amino acids. Trimming took 5 bases from V and 2 from J; bases not matched to a gene: 11. Germline V gene data show CDR1 as DFQATT and CDR2 as SNEGSKA (reference sequence). CDR3 region: CSAQPASGGGQETQYF. Here the CDR3 DNA reads TGCAGTGCTCAGCCGGCCAGCGGGGGGGGACAAGAGACCCAGTACTTC.

The sample holds many counts of this clonotype. J is TRBJ2-7 and V is TRBV4-3; no clear D. CDR3 length: 14 amino acids. The V gene's germline CDR1 is LGHNA and CDR2 YSLEER. V was trimmed by 2 bases and J by 7 bases, leaving 15 bases between them. CDR3 nucleotides: TGCGCCAGCAGCCAATGGGTAGGGCTCCGGGAGCAGTACTTC. This translates into CASSQWVGLREQYF.

This chain connects TRBV7-9 to TRBJ2-5; 8 nucleotides match TRBD2. The V gene end was trimmed by 1 base and the J gene end by 2 bases; junction bases not matched to a gene: 3. The germline V gene has CDR1 SEHNR and CDR2 FQNEAQ (reference sequence). This CDR3 region has 15 residues. The CDR3 here is CASSLGQRGQETQYF. DNA for the CDR3: TGTGCCAGCAGCTTAGGGCAGCGGGGGCAAGAGACCCAGTACTTC. Full variable domain (rest looked up from reference TRBV7-9 and TRBJ2-5): DTGVSQNPRHKITKRGQNVTFRCDPISEHNRLYWYRQTLGQGPEFLTYFQNEAQLEKSRLLSDRFSAERPKGSFSTLEIQRTEQGDSAMYLCASSLGQRGQETQYFGPGTRLLVL.

This clonotype was seen more than once but under ten times. V and J are TRBV12-3 or TRBV12-4 and TRBJ2-1, with D uncertain. V lost 3 bases to trimming and J lost 5 bases, with 11 bases between them. The CDR3 runs to 14 residues. CDR3 in amino acids: CASSFEEGDNEQFF. The CDR3 nucleotides are TGTGCCAGCAGTTTTGAGGAAGGAGACAATGAGCAGTTCTTC.

This clonotype has a handful of counts. The V call is TRBV3-1, the J call TRBJ2-1; 8 bases align to TRBD2. This CDR3 has 16 amino acids. CDR1 LGHDT and CDR2 YNNKEL come from the germline V gene (reference sequence). V lost 0 bases, J lost 7 bases, and 8 bases stayed unmatched. The CDR3 DNA reads TGTGCCAGCAGCCAAGAGTGGAGCGGGAGAGGTAATGAGCAGTTCTTC. It yields the protein CASSQEWSGRGNEQFF.

The rearrangement uses TRBV6-1 and TRBJ2-5; 12 bases match TRBD2. The CDR3 runs to 16 residues. Looked up from germline, CDR1 is MNHNS and CDR2 is SASEGT. The trim removed 6 bases at V and 7 bases at J, leaving 12 bases unmatched. The CDR3 sequence is CASSPTSGRGIRTQYF. Written as DNA, the CDR3 is TGTGCCAGCAGCCCGACTAGCGGGAGAGGTATAAGGACCCAGTACTTC.

This clonotype has only a few counts. V usage is TRBV4-1 and J usage is TRBJ2-3, with TRBD2 matching over 10 bases. Trimming took 9 bases from V and 4 from J; bases not matched to a gene: 7. This CDR3 spans 14 amino acids. Germline CDR1 reads MGHRA; CDR2 reads YSYEKL. The CDR3 here is CASRLAGASDTQYF. Here the CDR3 DNA reads TGCGCCAGTCGGCTAGCGGGAGCTTCAGATACGCAGTATTTT.